This T cell receptor (beta chain) was retrieved from a study of blood T cell repertoires in COVID-19. Study at large: Researchers got acute and convalescent COVID-19 samples from the United States, Italy and Spain. PBMCs, B-cell-depleted T cells, or T cells were the source of the cDNA or gDNA that made up the material.

In the study's own analysis: Amplification of reference gene primers was used by the study to estimate nucleated cell counts. The table came from immunoSEQ multiplex PCR; TCRdb's copy has only in-frame clones and leaves some out. D and trimming come from the DNA, and the V and J calls and clone size come from that table. The table lists about 95,000 clones, more than 65% of them singletons, with 20% to 30% in the top ten. The sequence came from a man older than 75 with active or convalescent COVID-19. Sequenced input: peripheral blood.

The chain's CDR3 is CASSRDNQETQYF. For the CDR3, the DNA is TGTGCCAGCAGCCGGGACAACCAAGAGACCCAGTACTTC. The J gene is TRBJ2-5, the V gene TRBV11-2; D might be TRBD1 (6 bases). Per germline, CDR1 SGHAT and CDR2 FQNNGV. The CDR3 is made up of 13 amino acids. V lost 5 bases, J lost 0 bases, and 7 bases lay in between.